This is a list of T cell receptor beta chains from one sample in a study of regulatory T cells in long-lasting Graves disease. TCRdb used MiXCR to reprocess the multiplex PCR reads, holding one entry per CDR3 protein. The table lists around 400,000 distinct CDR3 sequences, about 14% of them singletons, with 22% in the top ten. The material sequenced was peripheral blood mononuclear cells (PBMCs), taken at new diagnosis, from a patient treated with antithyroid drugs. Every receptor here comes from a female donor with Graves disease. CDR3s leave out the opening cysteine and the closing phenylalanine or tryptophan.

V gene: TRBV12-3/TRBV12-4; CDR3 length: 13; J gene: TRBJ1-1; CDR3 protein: ASSWRTGGDTEAF
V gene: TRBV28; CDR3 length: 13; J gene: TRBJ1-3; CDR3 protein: ASSFVGGSGNTIY
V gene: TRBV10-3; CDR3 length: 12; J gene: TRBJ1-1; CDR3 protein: AIGRDRGHTEAF
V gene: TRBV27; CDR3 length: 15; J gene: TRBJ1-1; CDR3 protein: ASSLFSRGVGNTEAF
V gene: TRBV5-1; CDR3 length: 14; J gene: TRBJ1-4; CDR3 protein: ASSLTVGQGSEKLF
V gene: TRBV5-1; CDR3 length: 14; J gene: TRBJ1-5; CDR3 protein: ASSLGGRLEDQPQH
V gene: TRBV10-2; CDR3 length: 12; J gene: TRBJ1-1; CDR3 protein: ASTLNFGSTEAF
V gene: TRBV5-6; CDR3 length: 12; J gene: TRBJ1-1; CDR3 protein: ASSPWGGNTEAF
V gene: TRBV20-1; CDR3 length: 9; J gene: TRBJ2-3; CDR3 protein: SVPQTDTQY
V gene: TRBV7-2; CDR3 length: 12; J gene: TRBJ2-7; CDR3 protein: ASSSQGQPHEQY
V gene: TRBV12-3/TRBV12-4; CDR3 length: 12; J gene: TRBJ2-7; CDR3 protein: ASSTTTGNDEQY
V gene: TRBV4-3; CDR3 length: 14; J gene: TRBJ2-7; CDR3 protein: ASSLLPSTGSYEQY
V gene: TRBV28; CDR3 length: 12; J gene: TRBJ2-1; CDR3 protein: ASSPRTSGSRKF
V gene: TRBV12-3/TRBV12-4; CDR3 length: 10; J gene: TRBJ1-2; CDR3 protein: ASSLTRLDYT
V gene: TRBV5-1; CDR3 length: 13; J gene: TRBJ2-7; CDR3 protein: ASSPGDMISYEQY
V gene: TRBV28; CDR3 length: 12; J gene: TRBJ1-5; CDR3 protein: ASSLAVSNQPQH
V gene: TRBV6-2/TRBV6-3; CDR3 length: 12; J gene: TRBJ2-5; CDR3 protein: ASSFSGSVETQY
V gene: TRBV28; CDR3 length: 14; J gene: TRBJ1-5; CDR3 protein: ASSKQGIESNQPQH
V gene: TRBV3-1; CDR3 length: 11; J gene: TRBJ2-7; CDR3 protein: ASSVHHSYEQY
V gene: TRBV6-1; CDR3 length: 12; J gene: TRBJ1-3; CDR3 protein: ASLAGGSGNTIY
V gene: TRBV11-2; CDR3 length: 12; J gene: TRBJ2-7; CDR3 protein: ASTPGTRFYEQY
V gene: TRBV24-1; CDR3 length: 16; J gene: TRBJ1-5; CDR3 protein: ATSDLTPEQVWNQPQH
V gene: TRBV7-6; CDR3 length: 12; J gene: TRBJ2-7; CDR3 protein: ASSSGGISYEQY
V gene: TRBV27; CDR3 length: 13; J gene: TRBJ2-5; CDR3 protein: ASSLTGYVQETQY
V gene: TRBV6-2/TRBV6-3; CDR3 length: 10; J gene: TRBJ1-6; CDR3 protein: ATSLEYSPLH
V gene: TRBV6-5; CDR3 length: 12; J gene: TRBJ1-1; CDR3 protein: ASSYGDSHTEAF
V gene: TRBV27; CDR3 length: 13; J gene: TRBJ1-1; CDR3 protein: ASRSHYRGPTEAF
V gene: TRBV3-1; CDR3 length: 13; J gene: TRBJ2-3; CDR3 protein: ASTRGTESTDTQY
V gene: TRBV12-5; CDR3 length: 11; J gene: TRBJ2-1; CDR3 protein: ASGLGQYNEQF
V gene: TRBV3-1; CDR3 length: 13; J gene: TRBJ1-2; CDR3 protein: ASSSRQAMDYGYT
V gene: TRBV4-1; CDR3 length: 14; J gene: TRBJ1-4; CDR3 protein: ASSQDRQGTSEKLF
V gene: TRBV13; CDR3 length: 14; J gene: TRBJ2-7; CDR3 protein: ASSRGGTSNPYEQY
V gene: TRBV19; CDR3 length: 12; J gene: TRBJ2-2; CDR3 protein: ASSRQGSTGELF
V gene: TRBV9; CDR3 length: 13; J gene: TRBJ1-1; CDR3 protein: ASSPVGAFSSEAF
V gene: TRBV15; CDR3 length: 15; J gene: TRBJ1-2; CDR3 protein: ATSRESRMTTNYGYT
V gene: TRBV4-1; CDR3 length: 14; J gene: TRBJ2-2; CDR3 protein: ASSQAPGLNTGELF
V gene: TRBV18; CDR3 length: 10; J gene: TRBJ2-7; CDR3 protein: ASSPPRGEQY
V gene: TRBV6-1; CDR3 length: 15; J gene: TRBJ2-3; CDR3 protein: ASRTSFSGGARDTQY
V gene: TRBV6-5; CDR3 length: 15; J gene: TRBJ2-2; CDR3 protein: ASSYSWADLNTGELF
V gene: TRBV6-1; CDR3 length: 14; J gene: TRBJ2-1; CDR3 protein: ASSDYPARIYNEQF
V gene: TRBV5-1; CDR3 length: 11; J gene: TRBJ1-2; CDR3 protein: ASSPTSENGYT
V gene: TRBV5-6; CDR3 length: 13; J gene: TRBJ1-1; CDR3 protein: ASSLGDWGNTEAF
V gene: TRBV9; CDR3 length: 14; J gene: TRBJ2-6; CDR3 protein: ASSVAPRSGANVLT
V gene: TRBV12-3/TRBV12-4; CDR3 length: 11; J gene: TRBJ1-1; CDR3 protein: ASRGTANTEAF
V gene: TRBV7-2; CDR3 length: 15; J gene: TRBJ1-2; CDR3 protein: ASSLGGPGQGNYGYT
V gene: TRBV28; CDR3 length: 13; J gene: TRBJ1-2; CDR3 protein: ASHPPGRSNYGYT
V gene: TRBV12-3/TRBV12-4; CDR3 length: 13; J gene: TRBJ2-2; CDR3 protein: ASSWDSRFLGELF
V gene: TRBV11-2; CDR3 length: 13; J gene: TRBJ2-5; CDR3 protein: ASSLGTGTPETQY
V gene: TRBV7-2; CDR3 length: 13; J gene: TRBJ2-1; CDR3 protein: ASSSLAGGLNEQF
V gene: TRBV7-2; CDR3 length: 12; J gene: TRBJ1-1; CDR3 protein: ASSLAYKYTEAF
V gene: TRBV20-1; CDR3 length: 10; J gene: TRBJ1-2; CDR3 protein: SAPRRSLGYT
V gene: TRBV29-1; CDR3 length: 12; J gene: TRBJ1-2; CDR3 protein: SVEGLGDNYGYT
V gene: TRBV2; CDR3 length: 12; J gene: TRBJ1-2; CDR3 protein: ASSYAWARDGYT
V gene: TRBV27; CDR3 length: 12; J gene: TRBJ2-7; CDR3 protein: ASSLGGSTYEQY
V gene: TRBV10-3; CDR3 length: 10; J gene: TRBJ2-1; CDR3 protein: AIGPKWDEQF